This T cell receptor beta chain derives from a study of T cell responses to AZD1222 COVID-19 vaccine. Study-level background: Second-dose intervals near 4 or 12 weeks were combined. Study-level findings and limits: Just 6 or 7 AZD1222 recipients were seropositive at baseline. Nearly half of spike-specific TCRs reportedly go after variant regions that carry no mutations. Along spike, vaccine-associated CD4 TCRs were found throughout, with dominance at 160-218 and 743-854.

Clones were read by immunoSEQ multiplex PCR, and TCRdb kept only the in-frame ones, dropping some. This sample has fewer than 130,000 clones; 88% occur once, and the top ten carry more than 1.5%. In germline, CDR1 is MNHEY, CDR2 SVGAGI. The V and J ends lost 6 bases and 3 bases respectively, with 18 bases between them. This CDR3 has 15 amino acids. This clone was observed once. Its cognate antigen is unknown. Sequenced material: peripheral blood, taken on day 0 of AZD1222 vaccination. This clonotype originated in an adult in good health. The V gene is TRBV6-5, the J gene TRBJ2-7, with TRBD2 as a possible D gene (7 bases). CDR3 residues: CASSGAGARLYEQYF. The CDR3 DNA reads as TGTGCCAGCAGCGGGGCGGGGGCTCGTCTCTACGAGCAGTACTTC.